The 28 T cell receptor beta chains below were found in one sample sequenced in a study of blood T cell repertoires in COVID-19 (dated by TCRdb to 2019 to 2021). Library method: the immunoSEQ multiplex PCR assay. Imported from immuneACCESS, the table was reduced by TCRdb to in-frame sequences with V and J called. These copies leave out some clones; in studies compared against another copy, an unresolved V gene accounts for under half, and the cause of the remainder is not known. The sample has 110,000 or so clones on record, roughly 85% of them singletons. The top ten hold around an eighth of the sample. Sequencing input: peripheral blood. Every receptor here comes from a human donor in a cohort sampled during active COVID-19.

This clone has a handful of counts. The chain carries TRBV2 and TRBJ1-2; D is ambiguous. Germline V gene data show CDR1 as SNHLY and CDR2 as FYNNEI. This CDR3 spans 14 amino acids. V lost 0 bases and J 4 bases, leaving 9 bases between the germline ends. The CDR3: CASSEAILAYGYTF. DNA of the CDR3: TGTGCCAGCAGTGAAGCAATCTTAGCCTATGGCTACACCTTC.

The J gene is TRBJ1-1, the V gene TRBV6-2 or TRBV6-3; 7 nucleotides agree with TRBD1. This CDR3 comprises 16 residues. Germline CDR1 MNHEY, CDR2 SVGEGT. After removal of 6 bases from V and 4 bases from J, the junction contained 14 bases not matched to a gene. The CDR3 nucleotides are TGTGCCAGCAGCCATCCATCGGGGGCAGGGGGCACTGAAGCTTTCTTT. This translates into CASSHPSGAGGTEAFF.

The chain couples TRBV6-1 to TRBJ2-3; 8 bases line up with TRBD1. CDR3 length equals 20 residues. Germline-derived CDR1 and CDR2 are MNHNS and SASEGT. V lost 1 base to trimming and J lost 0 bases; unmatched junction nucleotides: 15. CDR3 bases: TGTGCCAGCAGTGAAGTAAAGAAGGGACAGGCAGTATCTAGCACAGATACGCAGTATTTT. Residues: CASSEVKKGQAVSSTDTQYF.

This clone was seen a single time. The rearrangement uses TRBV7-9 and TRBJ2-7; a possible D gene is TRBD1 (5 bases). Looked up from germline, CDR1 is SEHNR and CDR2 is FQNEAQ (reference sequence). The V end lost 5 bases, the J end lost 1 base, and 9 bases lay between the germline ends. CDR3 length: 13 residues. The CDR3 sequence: CASSPDISYEQYF. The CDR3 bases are TGTGCCAGCAGCCCGGACATTTCCTACGAGCAGTACTTC.

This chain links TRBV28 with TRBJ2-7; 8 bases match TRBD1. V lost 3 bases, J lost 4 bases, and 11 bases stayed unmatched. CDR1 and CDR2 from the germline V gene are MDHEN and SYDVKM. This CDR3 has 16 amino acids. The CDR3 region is CASSFTRTGSFYEQYF. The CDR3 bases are TGTGCCAGCAGTTTCACCCGGACAGGGAGCTTTTACGAGCAGTACTTC.

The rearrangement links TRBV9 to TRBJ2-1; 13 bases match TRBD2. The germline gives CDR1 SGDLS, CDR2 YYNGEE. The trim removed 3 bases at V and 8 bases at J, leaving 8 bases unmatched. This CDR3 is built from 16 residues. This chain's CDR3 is CASSAMTSGRPDEQFF. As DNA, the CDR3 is TGTGCCAGCAGCGCAATGACTAGCGGGAGGCCCGATGAGCAGTTCTTC.

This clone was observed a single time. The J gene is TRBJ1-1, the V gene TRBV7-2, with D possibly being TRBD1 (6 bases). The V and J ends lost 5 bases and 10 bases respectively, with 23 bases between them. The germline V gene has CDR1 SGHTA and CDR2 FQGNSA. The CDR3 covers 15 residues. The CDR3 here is CASSPVSDRQRIAFF. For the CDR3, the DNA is TGTGCCAGCAGCCCAGTATCCGACAGGCAAAGAATAGCTTTCTTT.

For the CDR3, the DNA is TGTGCCAGCAGCCTCGCGGGGGCCAACTCTGGAAACACCATATATTTT. It yields the protein CASSLAGANSGNTIYF. The chain joins TRBV7-2 to TRBJ1-3; weak D call: TRBD1 (6 bases). Per germline, CDR1 SGHTA and CDR2 FQGNSA. The length of the CDR3 is 16 residues. V was clipped by 5 bases and J by 0 bases, with 14 bases between them.

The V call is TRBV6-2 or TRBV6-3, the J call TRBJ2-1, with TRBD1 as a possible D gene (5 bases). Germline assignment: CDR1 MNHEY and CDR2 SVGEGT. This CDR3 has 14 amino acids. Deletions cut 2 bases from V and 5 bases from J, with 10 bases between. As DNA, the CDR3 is TGTGCCAGCAGTTACGTTCGCAGGGACAATGAGCAGTTCTTC. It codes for CASSYVRRDNEQFF.

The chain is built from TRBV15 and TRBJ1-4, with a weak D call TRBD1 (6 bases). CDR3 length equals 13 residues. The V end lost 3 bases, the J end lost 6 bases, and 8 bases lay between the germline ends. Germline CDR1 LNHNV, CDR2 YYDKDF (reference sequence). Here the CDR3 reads CATSRAGDEKLFF. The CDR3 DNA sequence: TGTGCCACCAGCAGGGCAGGGGATGAAAAACTGTTTTTT.

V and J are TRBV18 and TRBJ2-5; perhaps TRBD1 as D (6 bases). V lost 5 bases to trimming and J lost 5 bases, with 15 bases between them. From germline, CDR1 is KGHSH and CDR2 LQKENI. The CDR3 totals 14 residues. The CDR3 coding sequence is TGTGCCAGCTCATGGGGACACCAGCATGAGACCCAGTACTTC. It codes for CASSWGHQHETQYF.

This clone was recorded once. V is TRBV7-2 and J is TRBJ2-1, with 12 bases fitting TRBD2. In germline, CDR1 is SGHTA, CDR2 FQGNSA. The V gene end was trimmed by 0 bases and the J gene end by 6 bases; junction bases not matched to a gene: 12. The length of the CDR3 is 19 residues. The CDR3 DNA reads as TGTGCCAGCAGCTTAGCGCTATGGTCTAGCGGGGGGGCGCCCAATGAGCAGTTCTTC. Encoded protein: CASSLALWSSGGAPNEQFF.

The CDR3 spells CASSYSSLAGEINEQFF. The CDR3 bases are TGTGCCAGCAGTTACTCGAGTTTGGCGGGGGAGATCAATGAGCAGTTCTTC. J is TRBJ2-1 and V is TRBV6-7, with TRBD2 identical over 7 bases. TRBV6-7 carries the ORF label, with uncertain function. The CDR3 covers 17 residues. Trimming removed 0 bases from V and 6 bases from J; junction bases left unmatched: 11.

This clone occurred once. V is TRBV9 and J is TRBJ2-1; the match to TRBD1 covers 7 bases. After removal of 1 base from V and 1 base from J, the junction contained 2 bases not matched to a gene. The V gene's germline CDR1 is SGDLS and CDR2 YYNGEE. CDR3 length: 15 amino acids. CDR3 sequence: CASSVQDRSYNEQFF. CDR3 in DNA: TGTGCCAGCAGCGTACAGGACAGGTCCTACAATGAGCAGTTCTTC. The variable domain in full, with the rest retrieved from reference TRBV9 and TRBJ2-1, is DSGVTQTPKHLITATGQRVTLRCSPRSGDLSVYWYQQSLDQGLQFLIQYYNGEERAKGNILERFSAQQFPDLHSELNLSSLELGDSALYFCASSVQDRSYNEQFFGPGTRLTVL.

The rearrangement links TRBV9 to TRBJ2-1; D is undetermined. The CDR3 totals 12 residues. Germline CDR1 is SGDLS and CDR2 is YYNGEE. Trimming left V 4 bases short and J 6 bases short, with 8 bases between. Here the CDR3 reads CASSLAGNEQFF. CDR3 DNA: TGTGCCAGCAGCTTAGCCGGCAATGAGCAGTTCTTC.

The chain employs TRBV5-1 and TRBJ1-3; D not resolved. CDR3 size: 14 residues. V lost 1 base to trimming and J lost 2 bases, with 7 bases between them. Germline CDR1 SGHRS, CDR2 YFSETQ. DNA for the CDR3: TGCGCCAGCAGCTTGATCGGGACTGGAAACACCATATATTTT. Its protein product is CASSLIGTGNTIYF.

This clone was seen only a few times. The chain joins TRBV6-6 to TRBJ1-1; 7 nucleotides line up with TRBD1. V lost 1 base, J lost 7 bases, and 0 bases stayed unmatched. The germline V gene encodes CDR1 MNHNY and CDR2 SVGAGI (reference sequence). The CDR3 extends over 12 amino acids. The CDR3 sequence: CASSYWDSEAFF. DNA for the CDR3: TGTGCCAGCAGTTACTGGGACAGTGAAGCTTTCTTT.

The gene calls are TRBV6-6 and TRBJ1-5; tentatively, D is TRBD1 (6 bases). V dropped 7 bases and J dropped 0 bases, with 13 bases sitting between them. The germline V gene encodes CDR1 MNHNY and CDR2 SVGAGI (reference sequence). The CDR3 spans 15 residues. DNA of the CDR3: TGTGCCAGCATTCCCGGGACACTTAGCAATCAGCCCCAGCATTTT. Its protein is CASIPGTLSNQPQHF.

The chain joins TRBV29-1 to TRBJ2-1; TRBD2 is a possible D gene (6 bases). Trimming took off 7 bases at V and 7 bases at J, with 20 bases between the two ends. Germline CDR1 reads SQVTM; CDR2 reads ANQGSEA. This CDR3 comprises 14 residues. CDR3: CSARRLVGLNEQFF. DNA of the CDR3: TGCAGCGCCCGGCGACTAGTGGGGCTAAATGAGCAGTTCTTC.

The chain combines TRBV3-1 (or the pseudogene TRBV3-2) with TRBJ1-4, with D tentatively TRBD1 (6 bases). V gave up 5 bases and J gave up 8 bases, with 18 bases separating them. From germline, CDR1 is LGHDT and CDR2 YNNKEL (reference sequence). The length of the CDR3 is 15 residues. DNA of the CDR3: TGTGCCAGCAGCGCCCCTTGGGGGCCTGAGGAAAAACTGTTTTTT. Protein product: CASSAPWGPEEKLFF.

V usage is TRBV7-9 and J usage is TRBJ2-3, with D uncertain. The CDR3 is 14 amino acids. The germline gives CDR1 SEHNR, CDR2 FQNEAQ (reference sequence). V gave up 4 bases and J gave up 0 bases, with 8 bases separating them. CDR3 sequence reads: CASSSLRSTDTQYF. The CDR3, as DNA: TGTGCCAGCAGCTCCCTACGGAGCACAGATACGCAGTATTTT.

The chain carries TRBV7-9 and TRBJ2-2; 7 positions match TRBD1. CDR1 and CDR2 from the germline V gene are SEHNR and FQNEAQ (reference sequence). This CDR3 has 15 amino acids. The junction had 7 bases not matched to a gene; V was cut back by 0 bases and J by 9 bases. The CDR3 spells CASSLAGTENRELFF. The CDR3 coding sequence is TGTGCCAGCAGCTTAGCCGGGACAGAGAACCGGGAGCTGTTTTTT.

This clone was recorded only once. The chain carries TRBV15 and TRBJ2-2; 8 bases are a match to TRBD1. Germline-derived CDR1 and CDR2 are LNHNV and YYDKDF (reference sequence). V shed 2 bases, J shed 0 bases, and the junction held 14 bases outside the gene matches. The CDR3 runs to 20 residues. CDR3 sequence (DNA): TGTGCCACCAGCAGATCCCGGACAGGGTTCCGTACTTCGAACACCGGGGAGCTGTTTTTT. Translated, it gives CATSRSRTGFRTSNTGELFF. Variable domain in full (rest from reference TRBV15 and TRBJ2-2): DAMVIQNPRYQVTQFGKPVTLSCSQTLNHNVMYWYQQKSSQAPKLLFHYYDKDFNNEADTPDNFQSRRPNTSFCFLDIRSPGLGDTAMYLCATSRSRTGFRTSNTGELFFGEGSRLTVL.

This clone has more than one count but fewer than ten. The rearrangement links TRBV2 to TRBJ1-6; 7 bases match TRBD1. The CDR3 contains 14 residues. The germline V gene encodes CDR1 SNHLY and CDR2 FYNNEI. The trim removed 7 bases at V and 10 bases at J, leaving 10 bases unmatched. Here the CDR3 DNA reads TGTGCCAGCACCTTTGACAGGGACCGATCACCCCTCCACTTT. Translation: CASTFDRDRSPLHF.

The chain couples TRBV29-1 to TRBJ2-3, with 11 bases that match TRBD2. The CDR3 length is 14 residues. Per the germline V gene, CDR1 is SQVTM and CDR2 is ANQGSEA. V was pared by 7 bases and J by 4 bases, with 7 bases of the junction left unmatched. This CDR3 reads CSGSGGAFSDTQYF. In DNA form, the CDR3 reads TGCAGCGGTAGCGGGGGGGCCTTCTCAGATACGCAGTATTTT.

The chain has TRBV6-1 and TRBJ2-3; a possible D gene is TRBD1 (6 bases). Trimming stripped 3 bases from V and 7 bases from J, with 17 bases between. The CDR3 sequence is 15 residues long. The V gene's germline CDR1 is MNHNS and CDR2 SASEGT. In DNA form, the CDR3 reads TGTGCCAGCAGTGAGGGGGCAGGGTTTATTTATACGCAGTATTTT. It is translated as CASSEGAGFIYTQYF.

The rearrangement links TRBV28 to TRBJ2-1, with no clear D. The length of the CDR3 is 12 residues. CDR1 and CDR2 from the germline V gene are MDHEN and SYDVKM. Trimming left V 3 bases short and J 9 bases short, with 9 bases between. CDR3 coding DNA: TGTGCCAGCAGTTTCCAGACTGTTGAGCAGTTCTTC. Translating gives CASSFQTVEQFF.

CDR3 DNA: TGTGCCAGCAGCCTAGAGGTGAACACTGAAGCTTTCTTT. Its protein product is CASSLEVNTEAFF. V and J are TRBV6-2 or TRBV6-3 and TRBJ1-1; D unclear. This CDR3 is built from 13 residues. CDR1 and CDR2 (germline): MNHEY, SVGEGT. V was shortened by 6 bases and J by 0 bases, with 8 bases between the two germline ends.